Below, 9 T cell receptor beta chains from the same sample are listed, as sequenced in a study of blood T cell repertoires in COVID-19 (TCRdb year 2020). The method behind the library was the immunoSEQ multiplex PCR assay. Not all clones reach the TCRdb copy of this immuneACCESS table, which keeps in-frame sequences only. Checked studies attribute under half of the gap to unresolved V genes and leave the rest unexplained. The sample records approximately 290,000 clones, around 89% of which are singletons. Around 0.88% of the sample is in the top ten clones. The specimen was peripheral blood. The receptors derive from a young man with acute or convalescent COVID-19.

The rearrangement joins TRBV9 to TRBJ2-1; D may be TRBD1 (5 bases). This CDR3 comprises 15 residues. With 4 bases removed from V and 4 bases from J, the gap between germline ends came to 15 bases. Germline CDR1 is SGDLS and CDR2 is YYNGEE. The CDR3 DNA follows: TGTGCCAGCAGCCCAAAAGGGGCATTTTACAATGAGCAGTTCTTC. Protein: CASSPKGAFYNEQFF.

The rearrangement joins TRBV28 to TRBJ2-7, with D perhaps TRBD2 (7 bases). This CDR3 is 16 amino acids long. The germline V gene encodes CDR1 MDHEN and CDR2 SYDVKM. V lost 2 bases to trimming and J lost 3 bases, with 17 bases between them. This CDR3 is CASSLVSGGVIYEQYF. The CDR3 region has the DNA TGTGCCAGCAGTTTAGTATCGGGGGGCGTGATCTACGAGCAGTACTTC.

This chain joins TRBV6-5 and TRBJ2-7; unclear D gene. Trimming cost V 0 bases and J 0 bases, with 9 bases left between them. Per the germline V gene, CDR1 is MNHEY and CDR2 is SVGAGI. The length of the CDR3 is 15 residues. The CDR3 DNA reads TGTGCCAGCAGTTACTCGAACAGAAACTCCTACGAGCAGTACTTC. It specifies CASSYSNRNSYEQYF.

CDR3 protein: CASGETSGRYYEQYF. The CDR3, as DNA: TGTGCCAGCGGCGAAACTAGCGGGAGATATTACGAGCAGTACTTC. The chain couples TRBV27 to TRBJ2-7, with 11 bases that match TRBD2. The V and J ends lost 8 bases and 4 bases, in that order; junction bases with no gene match: 10. This CDR3 comprises 15 residues. CDR1 MNHEY and CDR2 SMNVEV come from the germline V gene (reference sequence).

V usage is TRBV19 and J usage is TRBJ2-5; TRBD2 might be the D (5 bases). Germline-derived CDR1 and CDR2 are LNHDA and SQIVND (reference sequence). The V and J ends lost 5 bases and 0 bases respectively, with 13 bases between them. The CDR3 loop spans 15 amino acids. CDR3 DNA sequence: TGTGCCAGTAGTGGGGAGTTTGGGCACCAAGAGACCCAGTACTTC. It yields the protein CASSGEFGHQETQYF. Full variable domain (rest looked up from reference TRBV19 and TRBJ2-5): DGGITQSPKYLFRKEGQNVTLSCEQNLNHDAMYWYRQDPGQGLRLIYYSQIVNDFQKGDIAEGYSVSREKKESFPLTVTSAQKNPTAFYLCASSGEFGHQETQYFGPGTRLLVL.

The J gene is TRBJ2-1, the V gene TRBV7-3; D is possibly TRBD2 (5 bases). The V and J ends lost 2 bases and 6 bases respectively, with 8 bases between them. The germline gives CDR1 SGHTA, CDR2 FQGTGA. There are 13 residues in the CDR3. CDR3 residues: CASSLGLANEQFF. The CDR3 DNA is TGTGCCAGCAGCTTAGGCCTAGCCAATGAGCAGTTCTTC.

V gene TRBV6-5 combines with J gene TRBJ1-2, with 9 nucleotides matching TRBD1. The V segment lost 6 bases and the J segment 4 bases; nucleotides outside the gene matches: 6. The CDR3 contains 14 residues. The germline V gene encodes CDR1 MNHEY and CDR2 SVGAGI. The CDR3 DNA follows: TGTGCCAGCAGGAAACAGGGGGCTGGCTATGGCTACACCTTC. Amino acids: CASRKQGAGYGYTF.

CDR3 in DNA: TGTGCCAGCAGCGTAGGACAGGGTGCTGGAAACACCATATATTTT. Amino acids: CASSVGQGAGNTIYF. The chain combines TRBV9 with TRBJ1-3; TRBD1 agrees at 7 bases. Germline values: CDR1 SGDLS, CDR2 YYNGEE. The V gene end was trimmed by 0 bases and the J gene end by 2 bases; junction bases not matched to a gene: 2. The CDR3 has 15 residues.

V is TRBV5-1 and J is TRBJ2-3; D gene uncertain. This CDR3 is built from 14 residues. Germline lookup yields CDR1 SGHRS and CDR2 YFSETQ. Trimming left V 0 bases short and J 2 bases short, with 7 bases between. The CDR3 coding sequence is TGCGCCAGCAGCTTGGTGGTAGACACAGATACGCAGTATTTT. Translation gives CASSLVVDTDTQYF. Complete variable domain (other parts from reference TRBV5-1 and TRBJ2-3): KAGVTQTPRYLIKTRGQQVTLSCSPISGHRSVSWYQQTPGQGLQFLFEYFSETQRNKGNFPGRFSGRQFSNSRSEMNVSTLELGDSALYLCASSLVVDTDTQYFGPGTRLTVL.